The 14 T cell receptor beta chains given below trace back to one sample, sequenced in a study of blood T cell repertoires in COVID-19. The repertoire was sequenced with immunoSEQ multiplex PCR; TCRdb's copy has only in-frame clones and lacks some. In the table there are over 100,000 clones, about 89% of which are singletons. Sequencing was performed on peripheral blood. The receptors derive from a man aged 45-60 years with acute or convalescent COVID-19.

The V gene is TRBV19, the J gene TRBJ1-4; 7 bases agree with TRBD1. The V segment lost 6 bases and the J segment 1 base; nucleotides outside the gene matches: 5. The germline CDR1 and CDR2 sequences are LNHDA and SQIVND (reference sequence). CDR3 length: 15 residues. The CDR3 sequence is CASRPRQGTNEKLFF. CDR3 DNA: TGTGCCAGTAGGCCTCGACAGGGAACTAATGAAAAACTGTTTTTT.

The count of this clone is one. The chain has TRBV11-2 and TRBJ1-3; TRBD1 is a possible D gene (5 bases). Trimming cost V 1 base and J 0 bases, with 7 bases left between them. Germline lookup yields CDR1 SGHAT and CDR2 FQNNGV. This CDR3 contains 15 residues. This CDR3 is CASSLGGGSGNTIYF. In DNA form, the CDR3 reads TGTGCCAGCAGCTTAGGGGGGGGCTCTGGAAACACCATATATTTT. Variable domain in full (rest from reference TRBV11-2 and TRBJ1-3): EAGVAQSPRYKIIEKRQSVAFWCNPISGHATLYWYQQILGQGPKLLIQFQNNGVVDDSQLPKDRFSAERLKGVDSTLKIQPAKLEDSAVYLCASSLGGGSGNTIYFGEGSWLTVV.

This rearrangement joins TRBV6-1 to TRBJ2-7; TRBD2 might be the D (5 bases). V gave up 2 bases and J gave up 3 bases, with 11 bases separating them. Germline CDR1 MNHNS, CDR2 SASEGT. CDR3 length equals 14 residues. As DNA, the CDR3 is TGTGCCAGCAGTGAACTAGCTGACGTCTACGAGCAGTACTTC. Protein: CASSELADVYEQYF.

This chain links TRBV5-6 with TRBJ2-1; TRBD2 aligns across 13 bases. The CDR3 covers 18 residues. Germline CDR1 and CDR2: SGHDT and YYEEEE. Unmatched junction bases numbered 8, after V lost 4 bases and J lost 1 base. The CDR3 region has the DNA TGTGCCAGCAGCGCCGGACTAGCGGGAGTAGGGTCCTACAATGAGCAGTTCTTC. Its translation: CASSAGLAGVGSYNEQFF.

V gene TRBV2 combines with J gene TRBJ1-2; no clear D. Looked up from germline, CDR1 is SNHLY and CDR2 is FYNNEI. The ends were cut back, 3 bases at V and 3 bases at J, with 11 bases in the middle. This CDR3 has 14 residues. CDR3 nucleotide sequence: TGTGCCAGCAGTGATTCCGGGGTAGACTATGGCTACACCTTC. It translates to CASSDSGVDYGYTF.

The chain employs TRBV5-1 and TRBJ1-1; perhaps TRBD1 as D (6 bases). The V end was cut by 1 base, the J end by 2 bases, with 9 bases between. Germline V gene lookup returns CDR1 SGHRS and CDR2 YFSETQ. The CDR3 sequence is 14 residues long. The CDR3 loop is CASSLQQGNTEAFF. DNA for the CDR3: TGCGCCAGCAGCTTGCAACAGGGTAACACTGAAGCTTTCTTT.

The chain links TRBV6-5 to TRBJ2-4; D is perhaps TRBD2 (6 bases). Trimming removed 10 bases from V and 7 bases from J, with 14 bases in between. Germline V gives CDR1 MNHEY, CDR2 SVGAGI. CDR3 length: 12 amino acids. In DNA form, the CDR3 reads TGTGCCACCTTAGGGGAGGAGAACATTCAGTACTTC. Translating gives CATLGEENIQYF.

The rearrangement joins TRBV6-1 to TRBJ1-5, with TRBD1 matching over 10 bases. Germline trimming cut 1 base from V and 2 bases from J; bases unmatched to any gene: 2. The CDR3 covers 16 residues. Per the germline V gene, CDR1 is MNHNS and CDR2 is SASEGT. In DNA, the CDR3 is TGTGCCAGCAGTGAAGAGACAGGGGGCGGCAATCAGCCCCAGCATTTT. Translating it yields CASSEETGGGNQPQHF.

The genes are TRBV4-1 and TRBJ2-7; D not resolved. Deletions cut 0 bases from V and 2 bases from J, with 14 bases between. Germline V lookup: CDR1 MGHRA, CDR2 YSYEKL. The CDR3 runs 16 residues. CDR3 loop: CASSQEVRRLTYEQYF. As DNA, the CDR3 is TGCGCCAGCAGCCAAGAGGTCCGCAGGCTAACCTACGAGCAGTACTTC.

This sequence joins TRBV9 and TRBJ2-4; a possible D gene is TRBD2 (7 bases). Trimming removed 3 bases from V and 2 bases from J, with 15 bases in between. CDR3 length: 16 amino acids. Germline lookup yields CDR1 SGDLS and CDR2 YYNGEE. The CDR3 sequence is CASSAGEGGTKNIQYF. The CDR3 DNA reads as TGTGCCAGCAGCGCAGGGGAGGGTGGGACCAAAAACATTCAGTACTTC.

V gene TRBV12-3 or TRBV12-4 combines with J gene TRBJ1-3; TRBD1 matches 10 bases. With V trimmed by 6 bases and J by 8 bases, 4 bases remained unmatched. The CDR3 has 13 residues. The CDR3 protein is CASSRDRGHTIYF. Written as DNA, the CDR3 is TGTGCCAGCAGCAGGGACAGGGGACACACCATATATTTT.

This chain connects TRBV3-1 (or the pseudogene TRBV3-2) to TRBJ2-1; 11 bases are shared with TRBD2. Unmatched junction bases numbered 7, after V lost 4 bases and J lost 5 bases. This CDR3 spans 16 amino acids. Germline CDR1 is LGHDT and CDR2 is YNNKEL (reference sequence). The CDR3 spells CASSLLAGVPNNEQFF. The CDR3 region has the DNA TGTGCCAGCAGCCTACTAGCGGGAGTCCCCAACAATGAGCAGTTCTTC.

The chain's CDR3 is CASSEETGTGELFF. The CDR3, as DNA: TGTGCCAGCAGTGAAGAGACGGGCACCGGGGAGCTGTTTTTT. The rearrangement uses TRBV25-1 and TRBJ2-2; no firm D call. This CDR3 contains 14 residues. Trimming took off 2 bases at V and 4 bases at J, with 8 bases between the two ends. CDR1 is MGHDK, CDR2 SYGVNS, per germline. The variable domain in full, completed from reference TRBV25-1 and TRBJ2-2, reads EADIYQTPRYLVIGTGKKITLECSQTMGHDKMYWYQQDPGMELHLIHYSYGVNSTEKGDLSSESTVSRIRTEHFPLTLESARPSHTSQYLCASSEETGTGELFFGEGSRLTVL.

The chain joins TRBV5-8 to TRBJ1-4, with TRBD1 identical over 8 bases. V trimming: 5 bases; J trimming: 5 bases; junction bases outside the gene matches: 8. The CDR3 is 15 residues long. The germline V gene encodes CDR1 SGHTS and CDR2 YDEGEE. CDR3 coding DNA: TGTGCCAGCAGTCCAGGACAGGGTGGCAATGAAAAACTGTTTTTT. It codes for CASSPGQGGNEKLFF. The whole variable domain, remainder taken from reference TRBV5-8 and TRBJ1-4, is EAGVTQSPTHLIKTRGQQATLRCSPISGHTSVYWYQQALGLGLQFLLWYDEGEERNRGNFPPRFSGRQFPNYSSELNVNALELEDSALYLCASSPGQGGNEKLFFGSGTQLSVL.